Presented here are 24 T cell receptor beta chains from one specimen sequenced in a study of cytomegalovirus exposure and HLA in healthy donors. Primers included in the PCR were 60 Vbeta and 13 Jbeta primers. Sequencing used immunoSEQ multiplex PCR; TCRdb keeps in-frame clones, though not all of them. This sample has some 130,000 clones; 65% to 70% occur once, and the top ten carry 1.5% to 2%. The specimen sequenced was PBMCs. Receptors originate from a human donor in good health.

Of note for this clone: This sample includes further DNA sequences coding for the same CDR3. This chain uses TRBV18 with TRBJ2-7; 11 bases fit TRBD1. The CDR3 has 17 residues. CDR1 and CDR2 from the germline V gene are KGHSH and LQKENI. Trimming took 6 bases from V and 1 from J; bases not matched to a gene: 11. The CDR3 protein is CASSINTGQGASYEQYF. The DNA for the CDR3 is TGTGCCAGCTCGATAAACACCGGACAGGGGGCGTCCTACGAGCAGTACTTC. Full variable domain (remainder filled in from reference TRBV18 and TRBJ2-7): NAGVMQNPRHLVRRRGQEARLRCSPMKGHSHVYWYRQLPEEGLKFMVYLQKENIIDESGMPKERFSAEFPKEGPSILRIQQVVRGDSAAYFCASSINTGQGASYEQYFGPGTRLTVT.

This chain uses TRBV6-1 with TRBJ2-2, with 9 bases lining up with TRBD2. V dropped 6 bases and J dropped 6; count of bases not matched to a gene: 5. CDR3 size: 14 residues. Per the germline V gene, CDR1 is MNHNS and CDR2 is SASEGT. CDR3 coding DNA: TGTGCCAGCAGATATAGCGGGAGCTCCGGGGAGCTGTTTTTT. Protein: CASRYSGSSGELFF.

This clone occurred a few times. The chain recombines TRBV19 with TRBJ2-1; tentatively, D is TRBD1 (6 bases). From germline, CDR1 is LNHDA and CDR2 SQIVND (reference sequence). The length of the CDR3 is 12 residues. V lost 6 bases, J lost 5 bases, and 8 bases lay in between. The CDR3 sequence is CASSRTDNEQFF. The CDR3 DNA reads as TGTGCCAGTAGCCGGACAGACAATGAGCAGTTCTTC.

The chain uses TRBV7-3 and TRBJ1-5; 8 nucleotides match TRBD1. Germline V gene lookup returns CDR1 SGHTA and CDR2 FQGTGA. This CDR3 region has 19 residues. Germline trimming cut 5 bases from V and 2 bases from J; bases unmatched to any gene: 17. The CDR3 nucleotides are TGTGCCAGCAGCCGGCCCGGTCGGAACAGGGGGGTAGGCAATCAGCCCCAGCATTTT. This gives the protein CASSRPGRNRGVGNQPQHF.

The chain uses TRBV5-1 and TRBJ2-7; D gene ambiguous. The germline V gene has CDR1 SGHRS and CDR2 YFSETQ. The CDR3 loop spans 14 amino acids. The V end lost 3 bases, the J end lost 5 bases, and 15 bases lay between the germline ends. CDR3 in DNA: TGCGCCAGCAGCTACCTCCAGGAATCCCACGAGCAGTACTTC. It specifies CASSYLQESHEQYF.

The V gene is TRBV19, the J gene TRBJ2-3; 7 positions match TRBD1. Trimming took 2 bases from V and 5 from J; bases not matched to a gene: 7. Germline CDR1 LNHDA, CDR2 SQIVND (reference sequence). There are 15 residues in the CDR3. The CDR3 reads CASSIRGTGEDTQYF. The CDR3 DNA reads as TGTGCCAGTAGTATAAGGGGCACAGGGGAAGATACGCAGTATTTT. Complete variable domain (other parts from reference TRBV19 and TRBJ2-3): DGGITQSPKYLFRKEGQNVTLSCEQNLNHDAMYWYRQDPGQGLRLIYYSQIVNDFQKGDIAEGYSVSREKKESFPLTVTSAQKNPTAFYLCASSIRGTGEDTQYFGPGTRLTVL.

The CDR3 region is CASSYDGQGGFGNTIYF. CDR3 nucleotide sequence: TGTGCCAGCAGCTATGACGGACAGGGAGGCTTTGGAAACACCATATATTTT. V and J are TRBV9 and TRBJ1-3, with 8 positions matching TRBD1. Germline trimming cut 4 bases from V and 3 bases from J; bases unmatched to any gene: 12. This CDR3 is built from 17 residues. The germline gives CDR1 SGDLS, CDR2 YYNGEE.

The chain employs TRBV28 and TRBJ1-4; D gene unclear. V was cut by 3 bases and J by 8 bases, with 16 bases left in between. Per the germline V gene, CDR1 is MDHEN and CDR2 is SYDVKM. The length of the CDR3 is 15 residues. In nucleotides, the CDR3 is TGTGCCAGCAGTTTTATTTCGGGAGGAGGAGAAAAACTGTTTTTT. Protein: CASSFISGGGEKLFF.

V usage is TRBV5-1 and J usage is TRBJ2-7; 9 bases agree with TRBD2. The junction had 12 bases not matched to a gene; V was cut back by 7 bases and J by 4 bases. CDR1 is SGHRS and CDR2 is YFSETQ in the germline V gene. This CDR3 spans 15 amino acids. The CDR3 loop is CASGLDWTSVYEQYF. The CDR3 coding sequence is TGCGCCAGCGGATTGGATTGGACTAGCGTTTACGAGCAGTACTTC.

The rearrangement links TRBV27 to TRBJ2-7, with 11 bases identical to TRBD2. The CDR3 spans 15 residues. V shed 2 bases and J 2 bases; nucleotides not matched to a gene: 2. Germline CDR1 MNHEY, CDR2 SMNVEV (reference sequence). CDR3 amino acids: CASSLRLAGTYEQYF. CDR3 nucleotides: TGTGCCAGCAGTTTACGACTAGCGGGAACCTACGAGCAGTACTTC.

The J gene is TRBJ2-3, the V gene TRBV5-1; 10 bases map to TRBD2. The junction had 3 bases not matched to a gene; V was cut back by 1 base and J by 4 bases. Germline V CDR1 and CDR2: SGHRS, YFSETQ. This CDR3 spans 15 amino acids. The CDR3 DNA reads TGCGCCAGCAGCTTGACTAGCGGGATCTCAGATACGCAGTATTTT. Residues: CASSLTSGISDTQYF. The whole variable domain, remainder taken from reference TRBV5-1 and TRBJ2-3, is KAGVTQTPRYLIKTRGQQVTLSCSPISGHRSVSWYQQTPGQGLQFLFEYFSETQRNKGNFPGRFSGRQFSNSRSEMNVSTLELGDSALYLCASSLTSGISDTQYFGPGTRLTVL.

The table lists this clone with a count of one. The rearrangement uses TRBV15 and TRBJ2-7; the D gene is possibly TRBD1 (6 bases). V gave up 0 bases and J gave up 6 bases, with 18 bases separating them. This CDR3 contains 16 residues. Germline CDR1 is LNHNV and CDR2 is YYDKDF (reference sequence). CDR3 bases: TGTGCCACCAGCAGAGAGGTGGGGGACACGGCGGTCGAGCAGTACTTC. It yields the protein CATSREVGDTAVEQYF. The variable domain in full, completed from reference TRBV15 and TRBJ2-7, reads DAMVIQNPRYQVTQFGKPVTLSCSQTLNHNVMYWYQQKSSQAPKLLFHYYDKDFNNEADTPDNFQSRRPNTSFCFLDIRSPGLGDTAMYLCATSREVGDTAVEQYFGPGTRLTVT.

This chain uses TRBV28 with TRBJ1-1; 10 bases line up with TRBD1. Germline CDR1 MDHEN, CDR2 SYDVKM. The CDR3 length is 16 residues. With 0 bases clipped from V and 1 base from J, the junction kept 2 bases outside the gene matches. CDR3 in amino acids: CASSLWDRGTNTEAFF. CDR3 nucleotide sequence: TGTGCCAGCAGTTTATGGGACAGGGGGACGAACACTGAAGCTTTCTTT.

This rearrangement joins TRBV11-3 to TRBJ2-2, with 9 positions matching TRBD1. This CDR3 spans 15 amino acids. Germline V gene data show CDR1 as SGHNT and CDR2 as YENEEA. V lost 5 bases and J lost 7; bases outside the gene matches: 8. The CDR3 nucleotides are TGTGCCAGCAGCACCCGGGACAGGGAGAGCGGGGAGCTGTTTTTT. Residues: CASSTRDRESGELFF.

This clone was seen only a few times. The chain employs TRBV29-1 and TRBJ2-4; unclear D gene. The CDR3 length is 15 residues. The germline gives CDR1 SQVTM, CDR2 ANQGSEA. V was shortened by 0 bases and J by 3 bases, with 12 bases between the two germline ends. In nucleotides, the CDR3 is TGCAGCGTTGAAGATCTCAGGCCCGACAAAAACATTCAGTACTTC. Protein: CSVEDLRPDKNIQYF.

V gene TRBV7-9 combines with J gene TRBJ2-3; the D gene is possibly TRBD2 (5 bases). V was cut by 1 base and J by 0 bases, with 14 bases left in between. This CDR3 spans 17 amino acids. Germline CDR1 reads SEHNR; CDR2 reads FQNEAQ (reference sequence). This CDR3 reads CASSLEGLRTSTDTQYF. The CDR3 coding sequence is TGTGCCAGCAGCTTAGAGGGCCTTAGGACTAGCACAGATACGCAGTATTTT. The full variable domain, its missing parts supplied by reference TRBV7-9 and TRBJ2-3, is DTGVSQNPRHKITKRGQNVTFRCDPISEHNRLYWYRQTLGQGPEFLTYFQNEAQLEKSRLLSDRFSAERPKGSFSTLEIQRTEQGDSAMYLCASSLEGLRTSTDTQYFGPGTRLTVL.

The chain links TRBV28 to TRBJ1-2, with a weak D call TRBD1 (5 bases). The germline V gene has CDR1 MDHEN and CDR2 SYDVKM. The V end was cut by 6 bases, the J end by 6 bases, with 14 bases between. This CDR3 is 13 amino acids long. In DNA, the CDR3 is TGTGCCAGCAGCACTCGGGTACAGGATGGCTACACCTTC. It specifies CASSTRVQDGYTF.

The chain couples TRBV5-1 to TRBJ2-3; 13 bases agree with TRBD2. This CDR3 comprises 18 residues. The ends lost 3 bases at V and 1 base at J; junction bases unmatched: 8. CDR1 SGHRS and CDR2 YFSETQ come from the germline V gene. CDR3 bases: TGCGCCAGCAGCTGGGGACTAGCGGGGATGGGTGGCACAGATACGCAGTATTTT. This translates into CASSWGLAGMGGTDTQYF.

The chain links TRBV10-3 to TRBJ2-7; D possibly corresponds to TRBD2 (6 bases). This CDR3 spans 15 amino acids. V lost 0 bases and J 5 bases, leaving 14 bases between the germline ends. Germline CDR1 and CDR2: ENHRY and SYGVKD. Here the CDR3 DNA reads TGTGCCATCAGTGAGTCTGCTCTAGCGACGGACGAGCAGTACTTC. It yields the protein CAISESALATDEQYF.

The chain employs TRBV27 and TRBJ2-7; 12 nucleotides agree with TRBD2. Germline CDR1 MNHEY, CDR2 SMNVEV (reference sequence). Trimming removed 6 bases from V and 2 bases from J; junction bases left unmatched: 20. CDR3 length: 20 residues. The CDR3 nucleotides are TGTGCCAGCAGACTTAAGGGGTGGGTACTAGCGGGAGGTGGAACCTACGAGCAGTACTTC. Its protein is CASRLKGWVLAGGGTYEQYF.

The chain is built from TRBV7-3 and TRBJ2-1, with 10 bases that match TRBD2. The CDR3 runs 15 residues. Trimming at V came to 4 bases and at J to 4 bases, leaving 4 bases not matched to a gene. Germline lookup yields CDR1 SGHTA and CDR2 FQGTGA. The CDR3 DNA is TGTGCCAGCAGCTCCGGGACTAGCGCTTACAATGAGCAGTTCTTC. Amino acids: CASSSGTSAYNEQFF.

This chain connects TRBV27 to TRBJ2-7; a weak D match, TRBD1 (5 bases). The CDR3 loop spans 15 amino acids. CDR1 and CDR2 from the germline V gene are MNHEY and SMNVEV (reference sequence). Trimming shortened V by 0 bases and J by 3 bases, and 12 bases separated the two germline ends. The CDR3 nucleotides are TGTGCCAGCAGTTTATCGTTTGTACAGGTCTACGAGCAGTACTTC. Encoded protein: CASSLSFVQVYEQYF.

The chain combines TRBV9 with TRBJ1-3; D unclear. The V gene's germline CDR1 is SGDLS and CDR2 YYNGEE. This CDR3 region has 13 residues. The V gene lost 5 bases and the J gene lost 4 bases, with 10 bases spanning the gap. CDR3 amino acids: CASSEQTGNTIYF. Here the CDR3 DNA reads TGTGCCAGCAGTGAACAGACAGGAAACACCATATATTTT.

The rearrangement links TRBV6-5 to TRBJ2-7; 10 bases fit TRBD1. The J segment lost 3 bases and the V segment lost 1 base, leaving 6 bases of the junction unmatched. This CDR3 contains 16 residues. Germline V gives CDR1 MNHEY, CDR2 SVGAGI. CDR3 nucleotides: TGTGCCAGCAGTTACTTCCTGGGGACAGGGGTCTACGAGCAGTACTTC. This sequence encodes CASSYFLGTGVYEQYF.